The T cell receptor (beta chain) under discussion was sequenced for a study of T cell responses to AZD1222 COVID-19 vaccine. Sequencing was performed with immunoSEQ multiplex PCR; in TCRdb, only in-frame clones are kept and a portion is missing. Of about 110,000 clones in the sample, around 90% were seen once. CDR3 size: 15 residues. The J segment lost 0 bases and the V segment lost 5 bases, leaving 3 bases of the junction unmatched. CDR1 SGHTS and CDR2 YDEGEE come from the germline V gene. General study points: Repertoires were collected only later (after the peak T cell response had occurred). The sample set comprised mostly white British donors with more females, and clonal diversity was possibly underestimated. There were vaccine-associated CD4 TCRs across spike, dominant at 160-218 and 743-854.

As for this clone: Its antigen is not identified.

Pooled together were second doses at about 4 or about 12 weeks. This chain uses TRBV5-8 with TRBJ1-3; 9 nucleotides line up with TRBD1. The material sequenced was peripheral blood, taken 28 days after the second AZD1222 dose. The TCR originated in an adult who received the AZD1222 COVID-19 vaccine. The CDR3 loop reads CASRRTGVSGNTIYF. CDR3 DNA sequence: TGTGCCAGCAGACGGACAGGGGTCTCTGGAAACACCATATATTTT.